A single T cell receptor beta chain is shown here with its context. Enrolment of Seattle patients took place during active infection, and they were followed longitudinally. In the original workflow: From reference gene primer amplification, estimates of nucleated cell counts were derived. Data came from immunoSEQ multiplex PCR; TCRdb stores just in-frame clones and leaves some out. V and J calls and clone size are copied from that table; D and trimming were computed from the DNA. The repertoire has approximately 290,000 clones, about 89% of them found once; the top ten carry roughly 2.3%. The data are from a study of blood T cell repertoires in COVID-19. Study context: COVID-19 samples from acute and convalescent phases originated in the United States, Italy and Spain. PBMCs, B-cell-depleted T cells, or T cells provided the cDNA or gDNA that made up the material.

J was trimmed by 11 bases and V by 5 bases; bases with no gene match: 17. CDR3 size: 15 residues. Looked up from germline, CDR1 is MDHEN and CDR2 is SYDVKM. The receptor's source is a woman aged 30 to 39 with COVID-19, enrolled during active disease. This sequence joins TRBV28 and TRBJ1-2, with 7 bases fitting TRBD1. Source material: peripheral blood. The CDR3, as DNA: TGTGCCAGCAGTGCACCCCGCACAGGGGAGAATGAATACACCTTC. It specifies CASSAPRTGENEYTF.